This T cell receptor (beta chain) emerged from a study of T cells after yellow fever vaccination. In regard to this clonotype: What it binds is not known.

5'RACE template switching added a universal primer site and UMIs to TCR cDNA. From the 5' RACE reads, TCRdb called clonotypes with MiXCR, one entry per CDR3 protein. Here the sample spans about 320,000 distinct CDR3 sequences, over 8.5% being singletons. Study observations and caveats: Clonotypes found in both CD4 and CD8 compartments made up a small share. The booster response re-showed most primary clones: more than 95% CD4, around 90% CD8.

The V gene lost 5 bases and the J gene lost 2 bases, with 15 bases spanning the gap. The CDR3 has 14 amino acids. Germline V gene lookup returns CDR1 DFQATT and CDR2 SNEGSKA (reference sequence). This specimen consisted of CD4+ T cells sorted from PBMCs, obtained 45 days after the yellow fever booster vaccination. This receptor was identified in a man aged 18 to 30 who received the YFV17D yellow fever vaccine. The chain joins TRBV20-1 to TRBJ1-2, with D possibly matching TRBD1 (5 bases). The CDR3 region has the DNA TGCAGTGCTTTAAGCAGGGTTTGGAACTATGGCTACACCTTC. Amino acids: CSALSRVWNYGYTF.